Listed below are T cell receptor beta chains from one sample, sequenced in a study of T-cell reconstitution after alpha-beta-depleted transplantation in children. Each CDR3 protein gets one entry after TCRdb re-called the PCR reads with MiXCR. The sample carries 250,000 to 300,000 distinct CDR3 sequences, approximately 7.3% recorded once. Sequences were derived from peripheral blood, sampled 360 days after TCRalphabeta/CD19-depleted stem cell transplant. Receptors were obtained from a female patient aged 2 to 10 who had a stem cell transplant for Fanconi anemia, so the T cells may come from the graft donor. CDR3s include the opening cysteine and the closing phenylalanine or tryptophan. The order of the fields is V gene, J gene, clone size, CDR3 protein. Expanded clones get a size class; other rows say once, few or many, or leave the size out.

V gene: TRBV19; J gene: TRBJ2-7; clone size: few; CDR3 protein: CASSSRSGQGSAYEQYF
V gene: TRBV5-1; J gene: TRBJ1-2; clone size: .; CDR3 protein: CASSLQGPGNYGYTF
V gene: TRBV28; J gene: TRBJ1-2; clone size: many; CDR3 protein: CASSLGREGYTF
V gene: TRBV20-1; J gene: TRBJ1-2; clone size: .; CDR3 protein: CSAIRDRGAYGYTF
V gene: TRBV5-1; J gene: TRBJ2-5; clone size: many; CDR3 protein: CASSLALTSGGETQYF
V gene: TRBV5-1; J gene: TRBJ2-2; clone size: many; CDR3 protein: CASSLLRTTGELFF
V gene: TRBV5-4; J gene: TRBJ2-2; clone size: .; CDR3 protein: CASSPGGVNTGELFF
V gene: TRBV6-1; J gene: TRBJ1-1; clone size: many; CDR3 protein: CASSEGGYLNTEAFF
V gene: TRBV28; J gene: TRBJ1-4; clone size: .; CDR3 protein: CASSRGGLGEKLFF
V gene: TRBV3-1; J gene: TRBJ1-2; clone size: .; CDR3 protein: CASSPAGRWVEGYTF
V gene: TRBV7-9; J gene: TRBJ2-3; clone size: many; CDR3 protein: CASSKSGSSTDTQYF
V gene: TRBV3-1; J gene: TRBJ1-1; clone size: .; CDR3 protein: CASSRGMGTEAFF
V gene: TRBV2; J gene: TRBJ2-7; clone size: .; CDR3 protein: CASSERIYEQYF
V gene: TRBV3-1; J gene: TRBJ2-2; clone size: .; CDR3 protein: CASSQGLTVNTGELFF
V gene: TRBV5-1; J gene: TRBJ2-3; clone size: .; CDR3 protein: CASGLAGVGTDTQYF
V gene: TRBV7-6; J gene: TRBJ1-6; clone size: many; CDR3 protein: CASSSRQNSPLHF
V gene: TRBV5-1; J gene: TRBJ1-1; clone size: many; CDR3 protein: CASDLTGKGTEAFF
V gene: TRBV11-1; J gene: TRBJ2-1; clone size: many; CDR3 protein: CASSLVLGYNEQFF
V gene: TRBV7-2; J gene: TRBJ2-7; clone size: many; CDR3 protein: CASSLRDRSYEQYF
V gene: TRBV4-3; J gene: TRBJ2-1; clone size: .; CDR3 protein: CASSQVLGPTSSSGYNEQFF
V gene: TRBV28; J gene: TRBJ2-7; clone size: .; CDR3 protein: CASSPPGTGLYEQYF
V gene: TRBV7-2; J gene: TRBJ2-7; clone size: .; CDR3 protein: CASSLDRGTARYEQYF
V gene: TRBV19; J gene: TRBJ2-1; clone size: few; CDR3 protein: CASSVLANSYNEQFF
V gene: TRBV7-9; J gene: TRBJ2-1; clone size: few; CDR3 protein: CASTLTGTRYNEQFF
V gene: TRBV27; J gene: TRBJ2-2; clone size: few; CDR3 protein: CASSPLLKQGATGELFF
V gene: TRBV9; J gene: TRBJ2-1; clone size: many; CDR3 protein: CASSVWRGAYNEQFF
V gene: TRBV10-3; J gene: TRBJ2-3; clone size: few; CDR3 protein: CAISGGAGTDTQYF
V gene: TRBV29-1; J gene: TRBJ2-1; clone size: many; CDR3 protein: CSVSTGNYNEQFF
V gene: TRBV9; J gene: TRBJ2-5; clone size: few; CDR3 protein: CASSVSPGLGQETQYF
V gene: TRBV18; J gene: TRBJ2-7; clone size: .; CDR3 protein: CASSPGTEAYEQYF
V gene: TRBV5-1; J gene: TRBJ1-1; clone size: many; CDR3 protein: CASSLGGHYTEAFF
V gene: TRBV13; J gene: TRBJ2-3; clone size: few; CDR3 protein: CAVGDSGYTQYF
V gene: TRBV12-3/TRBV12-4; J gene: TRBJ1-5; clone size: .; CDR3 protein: CASGSVGPHQPQHF
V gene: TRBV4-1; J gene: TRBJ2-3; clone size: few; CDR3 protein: CASSQRNRGGFTDTQYF
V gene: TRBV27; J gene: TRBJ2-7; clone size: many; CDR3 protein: CASSRGGATEYF
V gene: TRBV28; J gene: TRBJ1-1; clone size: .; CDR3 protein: CASNTIGGFEAFF
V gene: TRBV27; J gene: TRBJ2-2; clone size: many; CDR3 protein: CASWGSGELFF
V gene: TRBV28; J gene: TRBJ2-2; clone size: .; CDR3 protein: CASSFSPVGGELFF
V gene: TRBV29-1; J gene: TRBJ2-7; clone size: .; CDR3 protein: CSVEDRHLGYEQYF
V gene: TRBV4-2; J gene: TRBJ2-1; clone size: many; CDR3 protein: CASRALESSYNEQFF
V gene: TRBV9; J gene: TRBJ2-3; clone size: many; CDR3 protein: CASSVVSSGGAEADTQYF
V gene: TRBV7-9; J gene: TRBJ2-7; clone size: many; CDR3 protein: CASSPDGGVYEQYF
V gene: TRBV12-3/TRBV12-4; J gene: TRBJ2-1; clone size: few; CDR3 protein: CASSLIQGHEQFF
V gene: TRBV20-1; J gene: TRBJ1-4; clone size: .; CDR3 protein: CSAFRDANEKLFF
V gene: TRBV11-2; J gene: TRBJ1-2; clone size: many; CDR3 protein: CASSLSPGGSYGYTF
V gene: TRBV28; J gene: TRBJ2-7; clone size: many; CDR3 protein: CASTEGGVPYEQYF
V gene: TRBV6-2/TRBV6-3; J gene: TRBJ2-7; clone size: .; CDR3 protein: CASSSLRSPAYEQYF